The 26 T cell receptor beta chains in this list originate from one sample, sequenced in a study of CD8+CD57+ T cells in acquired aplastic anemia. Patients included in sequencing had previously demonstrated CD8+CD57+ cell expansion by flow cytometry. TCR beta VDJ and CDR3 were profiled, and genomic DNA was the template. TCRdb recomputed calls from the reads with MiXCR, one row per CDR3 protein. Of more than 200,000 distinct CDR3 sequences listed, approximately 51% are singletons. Sequences were obtained from sorted CD4+, CD8+, or CD8+CD57+ T cells (not recorded which) from PBMCs. All receptors come from a human donor with aplastic anemia.

Many counts were recorded for this clonotype. The rearrangement links TRBV3-1 to TRBJ1-6, with TRBD1 matching over 7 bases. The germline V gene encodes CDR1 LGHDT and CDR2 YNNKEL (reference sequence). This CDR3 is built from 15 residues. V was pared by 1 base and J by 7 bases, with 4 bases of the junction left unmatched. CDR3 region: CASSQGQGLNSPLHF. The CDR3 nucleotides read TGTGCCAGCAGCCAAGGACAGGGATTGAATTCACCCCTCCACTTT.

In this sample, this clonotype turned up many times. This chain links TRBV12-3 or TRBV12-4 with TRBJ2-7; no firm D call. Trimming cost V 6 bases and J 0 bases, with 12 bases left between them. This CDR3 contains 14 residues. The CDR3 protein is CASSSQLASYEQYF. DNA for the CDR3: TGTGCCAGCAGCAGCCAGCTGGCCTCCTACGAGCAGTACTTC.

This rearrangement joins TRBV14 to TRBJ2-6; D tentatively reads TRBD1 or TRBD2 (5 bases each). This CDR3 comprises 20 residues. The germline CDR1 and CDR2 sequences are SGHDN and FVKESK. Trimming stripped 1 base from V and 1 base from J, with 20 bases between. The CDR3 reads CASSQGVVRGLSSGANVLTF. CDR3 nucleotide sequence: TGTGCCAGCAGCCAAGGGGTGGTGAGGGGTCTCTCGTCTGGGGCCAACGTCCTGACTTTC.

This clonotype came up many times. The genes are TRBV6-1 and TRBJ2-5, with a tentative D call TRBD1 (5 bases). Trimming stripped 7 bases from V and 5 bases from J, with 11 bases between. From germline, CDR1 is MNHNS and CDR2 SASEGT. CDR3 length: 12 residues. This CDR3 reads CASKGPGETQYF. The CDR3 DNA is TGTGCCAGCAAGGGGCCAGGGGAGACCCAGTACTTC.

Remarks on this clonotype: A much larger clone lies a single base off, so this may be a read error. J is TRBJ2-3 and V is TRBV7-2; 7 bases align to TRBD1. Looked up from germline, CDR1 is SGHTA and CDR2 is FQGNSA. The CDR3 totals 15 residues. The CDR3 reads CASSSPGQITGTQYF. The CDR3 DNA is TGTGCCAGCAGCTCACCGGGACAGATCACAGGTACGCAGTATTTT.

J is TRBJ2-1 and V is TRBV5-1; the D gene is possibly TRBD1 (6 bases). The CDR3 extends over 14 amino acids. Germline assignment: CDR1 SGHRS and CDR2 YFSETQ. V gave up 2 bases and J gave up 7 bases, with 13 bases separating them. In DNA form, the CDR3 reads TGCGCCAGCAGCTTTCTGGGGGCGGGTAATGAGCAGTTCTTC. This sequence encodes CASSFLGAGNEQFF.

This clonotype was detected ten times or more. The chain joins TRBV15 to TRBJ2-7; 13 nucleotides align to TRBD2. The CDR3 spans 14 residues. From germline, CDR1 is LNHNV and CDR2 YYDKDF (reference sequence). Trimming took 3 bases from V and 4 from J; bases not matched to a gene: 0. The DNA for the CDR3 is TGTGCCACCAGCAGGGGACTAGCGGGGTACGAGCAGTACTTC. Amino acids: CATSRGLAGYEQYF.

The chain uses TRBV2 and TRBJ1-5; maybe TRBD1 (5 bases). From germline, CDR1 is SNHLY and CDR2 FYNNEI. V shed 1 base and J shed 2 bases, with 18 bases lying between them. The CDR3 loop spans 18 amino acids. DNA for the CDR3: TGTGCCAGCAGTGAAGAATATAGAGCAGGGAGACGCAATCAGCCCCAGCATTTT. Translated, it gives CASSEEYRAGRRNQPQHF.

The chain couples TRBV25-1 to TRBJ1-6; D unclear. The CDR3 covers 17 residues. CDR1 and CDR2 (germline): MGHDK, SYGVNS. V was clipped by 0 bases and J by 7 bases, with 16 bases between them. CDR3 sequence: CASSEYSGSSRNSPLHF. The CDR3 DNA follows: TGTGCCAGCAGTGAATATTCGGGGAGTTCTCGAAATTCACCCCTCCACTTT.

The chain employs TRBV12-3 or TRBV12-4 and TRBJ2-7; 8 nucleotides agree with TRBD2. The CDR3 is made up of 13 amino acids. The ends lost 7 bases at V and 2 bases at J; junction bases unmatched: 4. CDR3 DNA sequence: TGTGCCAGCACCCGGGGGGGAACCTACGAGCAGTACTTC. This codes for CASTRGGTYEQYF.

The rearrangement links TRBV20-1 to TRBJ2-7; 10 nucleotides match TRBD2. The CDR3 totals 13 residues. Germline trimming cut 3 bases from V and 6 bases from J; bases unmatched to any gene: 5. The V gene's germline CDR1 is DFQATT and CDR2 SNEGSKA (reference sequence). The CDR3 bases are TGCAGTGCTAGGGAGCGGGAGGGTGGCGAGCAGTACTTC. Its translation is CSAREREGGEQYF.

The chain recombines TRBV10-3 with TRBJ1-2, with no clear D. The length of the CDR3 is 14 residues. V was pared by 6 bases and J by 4 bases, with 15 bases between. Looked up from germline, CDR1 is ENHRY and CDR2 is SYGVKD. The CDR3 DNA follows: TGTGCCATCAGCCGGAAGGAGTATGGCTATGGCTACACCTTC. It codes for CAISRKEYGYGYTF.

In the case of this clonotype: At one of its ends the junction is not consistent with the germline gene, which may arise from a read error. The chain is built from TRBV12-3 or TRBV12-4 and TRBJ1-2; D gene unclear. The CDR3 spans 13 residues. DNA of the CDR3: TGTGCCAGCAGTTTAACAACTAACTATGGCTACGCCTTC. This encodes CASSLTTNYGYAF.

For this clonotype: This may stem from a read error, because a much larger clone lies one nucleotide away. The chain recombines TRBV16 with TRBJ1-1, with D unclear. CDR3 length equals 13 residues. Germline CDR1 and CDR2: KGHSY and FQNENV. CDR3 DNA: TGTGTCAGCAGCCAAGAGGCCGGACTAACGGCTTTCTTT. It codes for CVSSQEAGLTAFF.

The V and J genes are TRBV7-9 and TRBJ1-3, with D uncertain. The CDR3 sequence is 15 residues long. Germline V gene data show CDR1 as SEHNR and CDR2 as FQNEAQ (reference sequence). V lost 6 bases and J 0 bases, leaving 12 bases between the germline ends. Here the CDR3 reads CASSLSAGSGNTIYF. CDR3 bases: TGTGCCAGCAGTTTATCGGCGGGCTCTGGAAACACCATATATTTT. Full variable domain (outside the CDR3, taken from reference TRBV7-9 and TRBJ1-3): DTGVSQNPRHKITKRGQNVTFRCDPISEHNRLYWYRQTLGQGPEFLTYFQNEAQLEKSRLLSDRFSAERPKGSFSTLEIQRTEQGDSAMYLCASSLSAGSGNTIYFGEGSWLTVV.

On this clonotype itself: An end of the junction differs from the germline gene, which may be a read error. This chain uses TRBV7-2 with TRBJ1-1; D is possibly TRBD1 (5 bases). CDR1 and CDR2 (germline): SGHTA, FQGNSA. The CDR3 runs 16 residues. In DNA form, the CDR3 reads TGTGCCAGCAGCTTAGCTCCGGGACCCGGGGGGTCAGTGCTTATCTTT. Translation: CASSLAPGPGGSVLIF. The full variable domain, rest sourced from reference TRBV7-2 and TRBJ1-1, is GAGVSQSPSNKVTEKGKDVELRCDPISGHTALYWYRQSLGQGLEFLIYFQGNSAPDKSGLPSDRFSAERTGGSVSTLTIQRTQQEDSAVYLCASSLAPGPGGSVLIFGQGTRLTVV.

This clonotype was recorded a few times. This chain links TRBV6-5 with TRBJ2-3; TRBD2 matches at 8 bases. CDR1 and CDR2 (germline): MNHEY, SVGAGI. Losses at the gene ends were 8 bases for V and 5 bases for J; bases not matched to a gene: 12. The CDR3 loop spans 15 amino acids. The CDR3 spells CASRPGGAGGDTQYF. The CDR3 nucleotides read TGTGCCAGCCGCCCGGGGGGGGCGGGAGGAGATACGCAGTATTTT.

This clonotype was counted many times. The CDR3 DNA follows: TGTGCCAGCAGCTTAGAGAGTGAGGACAATGAGCAGTTCTTC. It is translated as CASSLESEDNEQFF. V and J are TRBV11-3 and TRBJ2-1; D gene uncertain. The V and J ends lost 0 bases and 5 bases respectively, with 8 bases between them. Germline CDR1 and CDR2: SGHNT and YENEEA. The CDR3 loop spans 14 amino acids.

The V and J genes are TRBV20-1 and TRBJ1-1; 12 positions match TRBD1. Germline lookup yields CDR1 DFQATT and CDR2 SNEGSKA (reference sequence). With 8 bases clipped from V and 1 base from J, the junction kept 5 bases outside the gene matches. The CDR3 sequence is 14 residues long. Here the CDR3 reads CSRDRGLKNTEAFF. The DNA of the CDR3 is TGCAGTCGGGACAGGGGGCTGAAGAACACTGAAGCTTTCTTT.

This clonotype has at least ten counts. This chain joins TRBV19 and TRBJ1-1, with 7 nucleotides matching TRBD1. The V gene's germline CDR1 is LNHDA and CDR2 SQIVND (reference sequence). V lost 6 bases and J lost 4; bases outside the gene matches: 11. The CDR3 consists of 15 residues. Here the CDR3 reads CASSHLNRGSTEAFF. The CDR3 DNA reads as TGTGCCAGTAGCCACTTAAACAGGGGTAGCACTGAAGCTTTCTTT.

This chain links TRBV20-1 with TRBJ1-1; TRBD1 matches 8 bases. V gave up 3 bases and J gave up 5 bases; unmatched junction bases: 5. From germline, CDR1 is DFQATT and CDR2 SNEGSKA (reference sequence). This CDR3 has 13 amino acids. Written as DNA, the CDR3 is TGCAGTGCTAGGGAGACAGGGGAGACTGAAGCTTTCTTT. This sequence encodes CSARETGETEAFF.

The CDR3 nucleotides are TGTGCCAGCTCACCCGGGACCTCCTTATACGAGCAGTACTTC. Amino acids: CASSPGTSLYEQYF. V usage is TRBV18 and J usage is TRBJ2-7, with D perhaps matching TRBD1 or TRBD2 (5 bases each). CDR1 and CDR2 from the germline V gene are KGHSH and LQKENI. This CDR3 is built from 14 residues. V was pared by 3 bases and J by 4 bases, with 13 bases between.

Note on this clonotype: An end of the junction differs from the germline gene, which may be a read error. V and J are TRBV6-1 and TRBJ2-6; D unresolved. The germline gives CDR1 MNHNS, CDR2 SASEGT. This CDR3 spans 13 amino acids. Here the CDR3 reads CTSSLAGANVLTF. CDR3 DNA: TGTACCAGCAGTTTAGCAGGGGCCAACGTCCTGACTTTC.

The genes are TRBV19 and TRBJ2-3; unclear D gene. V shed 6 bases and J shed 2 bases, with 9 bases lying between them. Germline V lookup: CDR1 LNHDA, CDR2 SQIVND (reference sequence). This CDR3 contains 13 residues. CDR3 sequence (DNA): TGTGCCAGTAGGCCAGTGAACACAGATACGCAGTATTTT. It encodes CASRPVNTDTQYF. Full variable domain (outside the CDR3, taken from reference TRBV19 and TRBJ2-3): DGGITQSPKYLFRKEGQNVTLSCEQNLNHDAMYWYRQDPGQGLRLIYYSQIVNDFQKGDIAEGYSVSREKKESFPLTVTSAQKNPTAFYLCASRPVNTDTQYFGPGTRLTVL.

The J gene is TRBJ2-3, the V gene TRBV10-3; no definite D call. This CDR3 is built from 12 residues. Germline V gene sequence: CDR1 ENHRY, CDR2 SYGVKD. Trimming took 6 bases from V and 6 from J, leaving 10 bases between them. The CDR3 DNA reads TGTGCCATCAGCGATAGGTTGGATACGCAGTATTTT. This codes for CAISDRLDTQYF.

V usage is TRBV10-3 and J usage is TRBJ2-7; tentative D call: TRBD2 (5 bases). Trimming shortened V by 8 bases and J by 2 bases, and 16 bases separated the two germline ends. The CDR3 extends over 14 amino acids. Germline CDR1 and CDR2: ENHRY and SYGVKD. The CDR3 spells CAIQAALGAYEQYF. The CDR3 nucleotides read TGTGCCATCCAGGCGGCCTTGGGAGCCTACGAGCAGTACTTC.